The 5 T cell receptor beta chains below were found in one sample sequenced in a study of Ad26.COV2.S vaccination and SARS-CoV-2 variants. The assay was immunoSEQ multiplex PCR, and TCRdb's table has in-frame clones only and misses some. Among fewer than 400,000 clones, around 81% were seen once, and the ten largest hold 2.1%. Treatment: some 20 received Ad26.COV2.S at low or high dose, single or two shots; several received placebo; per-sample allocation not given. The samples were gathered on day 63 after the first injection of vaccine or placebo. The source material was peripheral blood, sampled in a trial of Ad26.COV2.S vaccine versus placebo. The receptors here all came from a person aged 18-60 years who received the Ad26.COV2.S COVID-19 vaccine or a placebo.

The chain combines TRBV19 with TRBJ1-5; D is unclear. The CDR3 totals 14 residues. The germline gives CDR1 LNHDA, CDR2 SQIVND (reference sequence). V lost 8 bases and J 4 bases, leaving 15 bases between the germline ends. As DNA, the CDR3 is TGTGCCAGTCGGGCGGTTGAGGAGAATCAGCCCCAGCATTTT. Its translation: CASRAVEENQPQHF.

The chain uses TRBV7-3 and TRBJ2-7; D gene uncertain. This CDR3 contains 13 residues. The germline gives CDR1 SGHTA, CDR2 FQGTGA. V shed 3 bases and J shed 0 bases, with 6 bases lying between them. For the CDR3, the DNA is TGTGCCAGCAGCTTGGACGGCTCCTACGAGCAGTACTTC. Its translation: CASSLDGSYEQYF.

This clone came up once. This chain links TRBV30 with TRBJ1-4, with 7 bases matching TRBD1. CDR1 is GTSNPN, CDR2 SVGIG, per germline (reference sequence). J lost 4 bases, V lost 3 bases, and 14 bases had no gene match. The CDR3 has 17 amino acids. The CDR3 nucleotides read TGTGCCTGGAGCGACAGGGAAGATCTTCTCCTTAATGAAAAACTGTTTTTT. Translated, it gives CAWSDREDLLLNEKLFF. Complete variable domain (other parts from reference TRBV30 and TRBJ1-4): SQTIHQWPATLVQPVGSPLSLECTVEGTSNPNLYWYRQAAGRGLQLLFYSVGIGQISSEVPQNLSASRPQDRQFILSSKKLLLSDSGFYLCAWSDREDLLLNEKLFFGSGTQLSVL.

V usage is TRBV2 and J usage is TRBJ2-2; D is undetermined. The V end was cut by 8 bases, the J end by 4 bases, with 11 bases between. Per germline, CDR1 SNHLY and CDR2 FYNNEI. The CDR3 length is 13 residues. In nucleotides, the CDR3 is TGTGCCAGCCGGGCCCAGCTCACCGGGGAGCTGTTTTTT. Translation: CASRAQLTGELFF.

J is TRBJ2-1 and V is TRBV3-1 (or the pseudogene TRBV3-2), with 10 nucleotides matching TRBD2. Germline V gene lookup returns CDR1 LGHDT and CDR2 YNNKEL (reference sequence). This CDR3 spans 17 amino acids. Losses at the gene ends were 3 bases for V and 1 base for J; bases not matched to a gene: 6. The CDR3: CASSQLLAGESYNEQFF. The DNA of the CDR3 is TGTGCCAGCAGCCAGCTCCTAGCGGGGGAATCCTACAATGAGCAGTTCTTC.